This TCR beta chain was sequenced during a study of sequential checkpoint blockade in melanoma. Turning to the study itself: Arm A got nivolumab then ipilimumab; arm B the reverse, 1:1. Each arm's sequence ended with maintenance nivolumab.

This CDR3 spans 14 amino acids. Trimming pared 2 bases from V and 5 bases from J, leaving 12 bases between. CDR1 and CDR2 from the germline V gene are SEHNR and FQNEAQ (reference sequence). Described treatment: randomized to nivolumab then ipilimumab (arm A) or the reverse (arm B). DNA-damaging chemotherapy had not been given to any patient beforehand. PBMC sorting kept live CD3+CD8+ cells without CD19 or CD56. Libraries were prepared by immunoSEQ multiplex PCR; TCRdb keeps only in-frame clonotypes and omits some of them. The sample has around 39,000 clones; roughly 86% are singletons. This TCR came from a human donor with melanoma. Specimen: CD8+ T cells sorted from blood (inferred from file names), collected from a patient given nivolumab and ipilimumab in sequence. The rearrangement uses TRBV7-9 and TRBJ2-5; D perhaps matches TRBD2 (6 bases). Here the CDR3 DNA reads TGTGCCAGCAGCTTACCCCAAGGGACTGAGACCCAGTACTTC. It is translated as CASSLPQGTETQYF.